A selection of T cell receptor beta chains follows, all from one sample in a study of early T cells in non-severe SARS-CoV-2 infection. TCRdb reprocessed the 5' RACE reads via MiXCR and lists one record per CDR3 protein. The sample yields some 48,000 distinct CDR3 sequences, roughly 7.7% seen once. What was sequenced was whole blood. These receptors all stem from an adult who was a healthcare worker with PCR-confirmed SARS-CoV-2 infection or an uninfected control (not recorded which). Both conserved end residues are part of each CDR3. The order of the fields is CDR3 protein, CDR3 DNA, J gene, D gene, clone size, CDR3 length, V gene. The D gene is left open where the match is weak. Clone size, where shown, is once, few, many, or a class for clones that have expanded.

CDR3aa: CASSLSISIASYEQYF
CDR3nt: TGTGCCAGCAGCTTGAGTATTTCGATAGCGTCCTACGAGCAGTACTTC
j_gene: TRBJ2-7
d_gene: -
abundance: many
len: 16
v_gene: TRBV5-8

CDR3aa: CASSLGRDSYNEQFF
CDR3nt: TGCGCCAGCAGCTTGGGCAGAGACTCCTACAATGAGCAGTTCTTC
j_gene: TRBJ2-1
d_gene: -
abundance: many
len: 15
v_gene: TRBV5-1

CDR3aa: CASSYGAAKNIQYF
CDR3nt: TGTGCCAGCAGCTATGGTGCAGCCAAAAACATTCAGTACTTC
j_gene: TRBJ2-4
d_gene: -
abundance: many
len: 14
v_gene: TRBV5-4

CDR3aa: CASSFRGPNTIYF
CDR3nt: TGTGCCAGCAGTTTCAGGGGCCCGAACACCATATATTTT
j_gene: TRBJ1-3
d_gene: -
abundance: many
len: 13
v_gene: TRBV28

CDR3aa: CASSLPGISYNEQFF
CDR3nt: TGTGCCAGCAGTTTACCAGGGATCTCCTACAATGAGCAGTTCTTC
j_gene: TRBJ2-1
d_gene: -
abundance: -
len: 15
v_gene: TRBV28

CDR3aa: CSARGGFTEAFF
CDR3nt: TGCAGTGCTAGAGGGGGGTTCACTGAAGCTTTCTTT
j_gene: TRBJ1-1
d_gene: -
abundance: many
len: 12
v_gene: TRBV20-1

CDR3aa: CSANPDSRFRYLFEQYF
CDR3nt: TGCAGTGCTAATCCCGACAGCCGTTTTAGGTACTTGTTTGAGCAGTACTTC
j_gene: TRBJ2-7
d_gene: -
abundance: many
len: 17
v_gene: TRBV20-1

CDR3aa: CSARASNYGYTF
CDR3nt: TGCTCGGCCCGAGCTTCCAACTATGGCTACACCTTC
j_gene: TRBJ1-2
d_gene: -
abundance: many
len: 12
v_gene: TRBV6-5

CDR3aa: CASSLDRGIEQYF
CDR3nt: TGTGCCAGCAGCTTAGACAGGGGGATAGAGCAGTACTTC
j_gene: TRBJ2-7
d_gene: TRBD1
abundance: many
len: 13
v_gene: TRBV11-2

CDR3aa: CASSALDRGPTSPLHF
CDR3nt: TGTGCCAGCAGCGCCCTGGATCGGGGGCCGACTTCACCCCTCCACTTT
j_gene: TRBJ1-6
d_gene: -
abundance: many
len: 16
v_gene: TRBV9

CDR3aa: CASSWDRGLAEAFF
CDR3nt: TGTGCCAGCAGCTGGGACAGGGGGCTCGCTGAAGCTTTCTTT
j_gene: TRBJ1-1
d_gene: TRBD1
abundance: few
len: 14
v_gene: TRBV5-6

CDR3aa: CSAVRRNTEAFF
CDR3nt: TGCAGTGCCGTAAGAAGGAACACTGAAGCTTTCTTT
j_gene: TRBJ1-1
d_gene: -
abundance: many
len: 12
v_gene: TRBV20-1

CDR3aa: CASSPRTSGEYEQYF
CDR3nt: TGTGCCAGCTCACCTCGGACTAGCGGGGAATACGAGCAGTACTTC
j_gene: TRBJ2-7
d_gene: TRBD2
abundance: -
len: 15
v_gene: TRBV18

CDR3aa: CASSLSTRGETQYF
CDR3nt: TGCGCCAGCAGCCTATCGACTAGGGGAGAGACCCAGTACTTC
j_gene: TRBJ2-5
d_gene: -
abundance: many
len: 14
v_gene: TRBV4-3

CDR3aa: CASSKGQGDGELFF
CDR3nt: TGCGCCAGCAGCAAGGGACAGGGGGACGGGGAGCTGTTTTTT
j_gene: TRBJ2-2
d_gene: TRBD1
abundance: many
len: 14
v_gene: TRBV5-1

CDR3aa: CASWAGGSNQPQHF
CDR3nt: TGTGCCAGCTGGGCGGGCGGAAGCAATCAGCCCCAGCATTTT
j_gene: TRBJ1-5
d_gene: -
abundance: -
len: 14
v_gene: TRBV28

CDR3aa: CASSWDRGPTEAFF
CDR3nt: TGTGCCAGCAGTTGGGACAGGGGGCCCACTGAAGCTTTCTTT
j_gene: TRBJ1-1
d_gene: TRBD1
abundance: -
len: 14
v_gene: TRBV12-3/TRBV12-4

CDR3aa: CASSHTDTQYF
CDR3nt: TGTGCCAGCAGCCACACAGATACGCAGTATTTT
j_gene: TRBJ2-3
d_gene: -
abundance: many
len: 11
v_gene: TRBV12-3/TRBV12-4

CDR3aa: CASSYSGLDGYTF
CDR3nt: TGTGCCAGCAGTTACTCAGGGCTCGATGGCTACACCTTC
j_gene: TRBJ1-2
d_gene: -
abundance: many
len: 13
v_gene: TRBV6-6

CDR3aa: CASSQDIRITYNEQFF
CDR3nt: TGTGCCAGCAGCCAAGATATCCGGATAACCTACAATGAGCAGTTCTTC
j_gene: TRBJ2-1
d_gene: -
abundance: many
len: 16
v_gene: TRBV14

CDR3aa: CASSQYKLNTGELFF
CDR3nt: TGTGCCAGCAGTCAATACAAGCTGAACACCGGGGAGCTGTTTTTT
j_gene: TRBJ2-2
d_gene: -
abundance: few
len: 15
v_gene: TRBV28

CDR3aa: CARSEGQGTHHRKMLFF
CDR3nt: TGCGCCAGGAGTGAAGGACAGGGGACCCATCATCGAAAAATGCTGTTTTTT
j_gene: TRBJ1-4
d_gene: TRBD1
abundance: -
len: 17
v_gene: TRBV23-1

CDR3aa: CASSYGVQGGYEQYF
CDR3nt: TGTGCCAGCAGTTACGGGGTGCAGGGAGGGTACGAGCAGTACTTC
j_gene: TRBJ2-7
d_gene: TRBD2
abundance: few
len: 15
v_gene: TRBV6-5

CDR3aa: CSAQGSSNQPQHF
CDR3nt: TGCAGTGCCCAGGGATCCAGCAATCAGCCCCAGCATTTT
j_gene: TRBJ1-5
d_gene: -
abundance: many
len: 13
v_gene: TRBV20-1

CDR3aa: CSVEGVPGRTYNEQFF
CDR3nt: TGCAGCGTTGAAGGAGTTCCGGGTCGGACCTACAATGAGCAGTTCTTC
j_gene: TRBJ2-1
d_gene: -
abundance: many
len: 16
v_gene: TRBV29-1

CDR3aa: CASRNQGGITEAFF
CDR3nt: TGTGCCAGCAGGAACCAGGGAGGGATCACTGAAGCTTTCTTT
j_gene: TRBJ1-1
d_gene: -
abundance: few
len: 14
v_gene: TRBV2

CDR3aa: CASSRLEGLEAFF
CDR3nt: TGTGCCAGCAGTCGCCTAGAGGGCCTGGAAGCTTTCTTT
j_gene: TRBJ1-1
d_gene: -
abundance: many
len: 13
v_gene: TRBV12-3/TRBV12-4

CDR3aa: CASRPGPGPSNTGELFF
CDR3nt: TGTGCCAGCAGACCCGGTCCGGGACCATCGAACACCGGGGAGCTGTTTTTT
j_gene: TRBJ2-2
d_gene: -
abundance: -
len: 17
v_gene: TRBV11-2

CDR3aa: CASSDPTEADTQYF
CDR3nt: TGTGCCAGCAGCGACCCGACTGAAGCAGATACGCAGTATTTT
j_gene: TRBJ2-3
d_gene: -
abundance: few
len: 14
v_gene: TRBV25-1

CDR3aa: CASSLKRGASTDTQYF
CDR3nt: TGTGCCAGCAGCTTGAAGCGGGGGGCCAGCACAGATACGCAGTATTTT
j_gene: TRBJ2-3
d_gene: TRBD2
abundance: -
len: 16
v_gene: TRBV5-5

CDR3aa: CASSPQGNYGYTF
CDR3nt: TGTGCCAGCAGCCCACAGGGGAACTATGGCTACACCTTC
j_gene: TRBJ1-2
d_gene: TRBD1
abundance: many
len: 13
v_gene: TRBV11-2

CDR3aa: CAISESGLGVTDTQYF
CDR3nt: TGTGCCATCAGTGAGTCCGGACTAGGGGTCACAGATACGCAGTATTTT
j_gene: TRBJ2-3
d_gene: TRBD2
abundance: many
len: 16
v_gene: TRBV10-3

CDR3aa: CASSQDPGQGYYNEQFF
CDR3nt: TGCGCCAGCAGCCAAGATCCGGGACAGGGATACTACAATGAGCAGTTCTTC
j_gene: TRBJ2-1
d_gene: TRBD1
abundance: many
len: 17
v_gene: TRBV4-3

CDR3aa: CASSEVAGGGSTEAFF
CDR3nt: TGTGCCAGCAGTGAGGTGGCAGGGGGGGGGAGCACTGAAGCTTTCTTT
j_gene: TRBJ1-1
d_gene: TRBD1
abundance: many
len: 16
v_gene: TRBV6-1

CDR3aa: CASSVAGLYNEQFF
CDR3nt: TGTGCCAGCAGCGTAGCGGGGCTGTACAATGAGCAGTTCTTC
j_gene: TRBJ2-1
d_gene: -
abundance: -
len: 14
v_gene: TRBV9

CDR3aa: CASSQDPTAYGYTF
CDR3nt: TGTGCCAGCAGCCAAGATCCGACAGCCTATGGCTACACCTTC
j_gene: TRBJ1-2
d_gene: -
abundance: many
len: 14
v_gene: TRBV3-1

CDR3aa: CASRGTGRGDSNQPQHF
CDR3nt: TGTGCCAGCAGAGGGACAGGGAGGGGGGATAGCAATCAGCCCCAGCATTTT
j_gene: TRBJ1-5
d_gene: TRBD1
abundance: many
len: 17
v_gene: TRBV28

CDR3aa: CASSPRLRQKSRVGTGELFF
CDR3nt: TGTGCCAGCAGCCCTCGTTTACGACAGAAATCGCGAGTCGGGACCGGGGAGCTGTTTTTT
j_gene: TRBJ2-2
d_gene: -
abundance: -
len: 20
v_gene: TRBV28

CDR3aa: CAISESMGYYEQYF
CDR3nt: TGTGCCATCAGTGAGTCAATGGGGTACTACGAGCAGTACTTC
j_gene: TRBJ2-7
d_gene: -
abundance: many
len: 14
v_gene: TRBV10-3

CDR3aa: CASSPPGTVPGEQYF
CDR3nt: TGTGCCAGCAGTCCCCCAGGGACCGTACCTGGCGAGCAGTACTTC
j_gene: TRBJ2-7
d_gene: -
abundance: -
len: 15
v_gene: TRBV28